The T cell receptor (beta chain) under discussion was sequenced for a study of cytomegalovirus exposure and HLA in healthy donors. Study findings and constraints: The listing of 150 to 200 TCR beta chains classed them as cytomegalovirus-associated.

Assay: immunoSEQ multiplex PCR; the TCRdb copy retains only in-frame clones and omits some. This sample has around 140,000 clones, with approximately 90% found just once. This clone appeared a single time. Its antigen is as yet unknown. This clonotype originated in a man younger than 35 in good health and CMV-seropositive. Specimen: PBMCs.

In DNA form, the CDR3 reads TGTGCCAGCAGTGAAGCAAGAGGGCTTAACTATGGCTACACCTTC. Translation: CASSEARGLNYGYTF. The chain is built from TRBV6-1 and TRBJ1-2; D is uncertain. This CDR3 contains 15 residues. Germline V lookup: CDR1 MNHNS, CDR2 SASEGT. The germline V and J ends were trimmed by 0 bases and 1 base, with 9 bases remaining between them.